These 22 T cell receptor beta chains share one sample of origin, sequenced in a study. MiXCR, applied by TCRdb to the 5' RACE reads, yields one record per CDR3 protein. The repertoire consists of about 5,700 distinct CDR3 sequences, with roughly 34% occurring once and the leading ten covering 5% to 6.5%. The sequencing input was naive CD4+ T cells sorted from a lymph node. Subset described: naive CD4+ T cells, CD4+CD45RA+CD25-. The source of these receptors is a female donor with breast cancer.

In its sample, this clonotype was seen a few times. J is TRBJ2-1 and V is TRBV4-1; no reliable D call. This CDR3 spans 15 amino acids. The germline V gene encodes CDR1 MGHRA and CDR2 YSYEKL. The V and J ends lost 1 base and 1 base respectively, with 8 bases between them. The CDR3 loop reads CASSQVKGSYNEQFF. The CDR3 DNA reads TGCGCCAGCAGCCAAGTAAAGGGATCCTACAATGAGCAGTTCTTC.

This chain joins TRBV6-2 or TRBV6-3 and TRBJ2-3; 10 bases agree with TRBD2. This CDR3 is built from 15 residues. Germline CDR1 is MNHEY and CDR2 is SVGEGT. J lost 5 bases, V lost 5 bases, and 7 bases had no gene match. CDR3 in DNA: TGTGCCAGCAGTCAAGCGGGGGGGCGGGGAGATACGCAGTATTTT. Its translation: CASSQAGGRGDTQYF.

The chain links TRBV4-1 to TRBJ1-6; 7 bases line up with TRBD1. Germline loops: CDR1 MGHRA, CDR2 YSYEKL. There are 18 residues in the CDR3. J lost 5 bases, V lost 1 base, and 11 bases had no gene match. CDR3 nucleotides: TGCGCCAGCAGCCAAGCCCCGAGAGGGGGCGTTAATAATTCACCCCTCCACTTT. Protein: CASSQAPRGGVNNSPLHF.

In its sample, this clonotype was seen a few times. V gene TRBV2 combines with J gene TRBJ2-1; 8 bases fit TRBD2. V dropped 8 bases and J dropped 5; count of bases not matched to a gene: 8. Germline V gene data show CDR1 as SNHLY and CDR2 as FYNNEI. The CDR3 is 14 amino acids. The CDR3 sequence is CASSPGLVNNEQFF. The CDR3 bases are TGTGCCAGCTCTCCGGGACTAGTCAACAATGAGCAGTTCTTC.

The CDR3 region is CASSPQGRDYGYTF. The CDR3 DNA reads TGTGCCAGCAGCCCTCAGGGCAGGGACTATGGCTACACCTTC. The J gene is TRBJ1-2, the V gene TRBV9, with D perhaps matching TRBD1 (5 bases). The germline V gene has CDR1 SGDLS and CDR2 YYNGEE. The CDR3 length is 14 residues. V was clipped by 4 bases and J by 3 bases, with 13 bases between them.

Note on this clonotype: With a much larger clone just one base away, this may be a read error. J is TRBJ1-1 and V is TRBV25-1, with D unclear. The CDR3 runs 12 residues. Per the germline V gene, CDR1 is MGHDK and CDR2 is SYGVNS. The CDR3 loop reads CANSSFNTEAFF. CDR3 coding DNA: TGTGCCAACAGTTCGTTCAACACTGAAGCTTTCTTT.

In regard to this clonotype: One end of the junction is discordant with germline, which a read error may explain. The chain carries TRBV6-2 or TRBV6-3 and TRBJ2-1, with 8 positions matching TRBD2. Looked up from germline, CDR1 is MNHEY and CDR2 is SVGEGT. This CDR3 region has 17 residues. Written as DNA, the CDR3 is TGTGCCAGCACCGCGGGAACCAGCGGGAGTAGGTACATTGAGCAGTTCTTC. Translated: CASTAGTSGSRYIEQFF.

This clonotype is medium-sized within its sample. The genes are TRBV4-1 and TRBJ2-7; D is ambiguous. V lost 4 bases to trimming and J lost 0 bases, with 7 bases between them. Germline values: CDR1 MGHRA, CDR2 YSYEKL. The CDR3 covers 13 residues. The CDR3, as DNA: TGCGCCAGCAGCCTCGAGTACTCCTACGAGCAGTACTTC. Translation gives CASSLEYSYEQYF.

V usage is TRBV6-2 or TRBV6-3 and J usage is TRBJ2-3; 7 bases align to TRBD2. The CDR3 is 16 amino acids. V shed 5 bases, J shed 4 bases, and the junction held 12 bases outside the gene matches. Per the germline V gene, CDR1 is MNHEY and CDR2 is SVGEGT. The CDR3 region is CASSTPRERGADTQYF. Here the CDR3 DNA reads TGTGCCAGCAGTACCCCGCGGGAGAGGGGCGCAGATACGCAGTATTTT.

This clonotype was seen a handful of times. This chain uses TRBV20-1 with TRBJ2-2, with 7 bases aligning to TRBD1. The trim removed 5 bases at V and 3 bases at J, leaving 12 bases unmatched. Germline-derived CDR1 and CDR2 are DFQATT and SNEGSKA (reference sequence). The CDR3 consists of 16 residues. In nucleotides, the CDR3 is TGCAGTGCTCTGCTCCGACAGGGTGGGCACACCGGGGAGCTGTTTTTT. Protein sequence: CSALLRQGGHTGELFF.

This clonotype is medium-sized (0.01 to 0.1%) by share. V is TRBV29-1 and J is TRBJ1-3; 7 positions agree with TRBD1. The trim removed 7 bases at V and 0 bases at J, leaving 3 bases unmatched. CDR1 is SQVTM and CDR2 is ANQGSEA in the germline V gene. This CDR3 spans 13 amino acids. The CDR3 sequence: CSARTGSGNTIYF. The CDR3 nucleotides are TGCAGCGCTCGGACAGGCTCTGGAAACACCATATATTTT. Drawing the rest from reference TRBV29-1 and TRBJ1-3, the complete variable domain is SAVISQKPSRDICQRGTSLTIQCQVDSQVTMMFWYRQQPGQSLTLIATANQGSEATYESGFVIDKFPISRPNLTFSTLTVSNMSPEDSSIYLCSARTGSGNTIYFGEGSWLTVV.

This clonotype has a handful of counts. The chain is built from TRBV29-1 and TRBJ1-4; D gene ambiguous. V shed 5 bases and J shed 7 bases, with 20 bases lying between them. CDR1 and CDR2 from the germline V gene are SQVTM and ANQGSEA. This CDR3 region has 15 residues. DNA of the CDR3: TGCAGCGTTTTGGCACAAAGAGGCCCAGGTGAAAAACTGTTTTTT. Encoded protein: CSVLAQRGPGEKLFF.

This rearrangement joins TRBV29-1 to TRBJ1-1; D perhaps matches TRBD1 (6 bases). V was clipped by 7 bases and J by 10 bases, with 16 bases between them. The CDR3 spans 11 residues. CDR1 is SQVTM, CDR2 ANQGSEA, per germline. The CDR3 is CSGERGAGAFF. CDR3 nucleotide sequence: TGCAGCGGAGAGAGGGGGGCGGGAGCTTTCTTT.

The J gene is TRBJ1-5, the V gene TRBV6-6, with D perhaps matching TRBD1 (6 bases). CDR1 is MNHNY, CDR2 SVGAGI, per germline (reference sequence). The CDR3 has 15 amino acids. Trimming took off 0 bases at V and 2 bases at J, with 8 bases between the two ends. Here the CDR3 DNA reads TGTGCCAGCAGTTACTCTCCAGGGGGCAATCAGCCCCAGCATTTT. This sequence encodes CASSYSPGGNQPQHF.

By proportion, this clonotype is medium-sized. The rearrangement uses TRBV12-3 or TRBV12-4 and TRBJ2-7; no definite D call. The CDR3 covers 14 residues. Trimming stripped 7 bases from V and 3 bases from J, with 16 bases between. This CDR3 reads CASKRGVLYYEQYF. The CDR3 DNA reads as TGTGCCAGCAAAAGAGGCGTGCTATACTACGAGCAGTACTTC.

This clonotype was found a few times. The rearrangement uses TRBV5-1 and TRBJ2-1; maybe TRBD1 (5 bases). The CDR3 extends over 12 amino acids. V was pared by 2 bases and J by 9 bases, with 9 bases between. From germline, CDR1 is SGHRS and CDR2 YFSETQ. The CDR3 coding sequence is TGCGCCAGCAGCTTAGGGGCAGGTGAGCAGTTCTTC. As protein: CASSLGAGEQFF.

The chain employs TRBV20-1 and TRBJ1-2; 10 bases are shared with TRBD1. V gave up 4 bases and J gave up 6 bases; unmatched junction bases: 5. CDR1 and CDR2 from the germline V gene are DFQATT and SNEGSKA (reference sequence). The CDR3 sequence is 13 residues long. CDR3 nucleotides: TGCAGTGCTATCCGACAGGGGGCGGATGGCTACACCTTC. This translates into CSAIRQGADGYTF.

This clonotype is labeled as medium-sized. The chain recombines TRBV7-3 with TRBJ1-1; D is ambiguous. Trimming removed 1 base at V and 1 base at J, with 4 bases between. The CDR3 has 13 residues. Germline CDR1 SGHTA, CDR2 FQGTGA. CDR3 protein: CASSLNANTEAFF. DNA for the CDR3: TGTGCCAGCAGCTTAAATGCGAACACTGAAGCTTTCTTT.

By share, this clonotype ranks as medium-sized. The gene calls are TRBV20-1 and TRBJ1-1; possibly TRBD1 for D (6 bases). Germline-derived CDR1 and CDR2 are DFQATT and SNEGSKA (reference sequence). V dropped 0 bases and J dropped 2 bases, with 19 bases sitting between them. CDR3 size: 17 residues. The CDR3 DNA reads TGCAGTGCTAGAGATTCAAGCGGGGGGGCGACTAACACTGAAGCTTTCTTT. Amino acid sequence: CSARDSSGGATNTEAFF.

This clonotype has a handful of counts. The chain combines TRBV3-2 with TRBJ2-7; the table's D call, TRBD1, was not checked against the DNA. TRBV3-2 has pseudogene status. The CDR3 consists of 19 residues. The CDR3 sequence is CASSRSNKNTGTAAYEQYV. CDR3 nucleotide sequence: TGTGCCAGCAGCCGAAGCAACAAGAACACCGGGACAGCCGCCTACGAGCAGTACGTC.

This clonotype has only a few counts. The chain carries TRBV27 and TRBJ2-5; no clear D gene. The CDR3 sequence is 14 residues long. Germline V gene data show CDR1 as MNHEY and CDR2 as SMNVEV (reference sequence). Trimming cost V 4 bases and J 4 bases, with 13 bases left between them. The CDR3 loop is CASSSPNIRETQYF. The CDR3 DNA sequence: TGTGCCAGCAGTTCCCCCAACATCAGAGAGACCCAGTACTTC.

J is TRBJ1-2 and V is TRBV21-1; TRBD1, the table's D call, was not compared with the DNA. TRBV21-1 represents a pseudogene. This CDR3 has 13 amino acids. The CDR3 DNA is TGTGCCAGCCCTGCCAGGGCTTTCTATGGCTACACCTTC. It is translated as CASPARAFYGYTF.